The clone carrying this T cell receptor beta chain has ten or more counts. This sample is drawn from a study of blood T cell repertoires in COVID-19. Across the study: From T cells, B-cell-depleted T cells, or PBMCs came the material, which was cDNA or gDNA.

Trimming cost V 6 bases and J 3 bases, with 18 bases left between them. CDR1 is MNHEY, CDR2 SVGAGI, per germline. The CDR3 extends over 15 amino acids. In the original workflow: For nucleated cells, counts were estimated from reference gene primer amplification. Produced via immunoSEQ multiplex PCR; TCRdb's table is partial and in-frame only. Clone size and V and J calls were adopted from that table, with D and trimming inferred from the DNA. There are about 63,000 clones in the sample; 81% occur only once, and about 30% lies in the top ten. J is TRBJ2-7 and V is TRBV6-5; D possibly corresponds to TRBD1 (6 bases). This receptor was obtained from a man in his sixties with COVID-19, enrolled during active disease. Sequencing was performed on peripheral blood. The CDR3 is CASRTPRGILYEQYF. The CDR3 nucleotides are TGTGCCAGCAGGACCCCTAGGGGGATTCTCTACGAGCAGTACTTC.